This T cell receptor (beta chain) is from a study of blood T cell repertoires in COVID-19. As handled by the study authors: Researchers report that nucleated cell counts were estimated from reference gene primer amplification. Repertoires were generated with immunoSEQ multiplex PCR, while TCRdb's copy carries only in-frame clones and drops some. V and J calls and clone size are as listed in that table; D and trimming were resolved from the DNA. The table records approximately 290,000 clones, more than 85% of them present only once. Germline V gives CDR1 SNHLY, CDR2 FYNNEI. The V segment lost 6 bases and the J segment 7 bases; nucleotides outside the gene matches: 9. CDR3 length: 15 amino acids.

The sequence derives from a man aged 25-45 years with acute or convalescent COVID-19. This chain links TRBV2 with TRBJ2-1; 10 nucleotides agree with TRBD2. Sequenced sample: peripheral blood. Here the CDR3 DNA reads TGTGCCAGCAGCCTTCTAGCGGGGGTGCCTAATGAGCAGTTCTTC. Its protein is CASSLLAGVPNEQFF.